This T cell receptor beta chain was profiled in a study of blood T cells in healthy people across ages. With a J-beta primer mix and a sample-barcoded 5' primer, a second PCR ran about 6 to 11 cycles. Via MiXCR, TCRdb re-called the 5' RACE reads, giving one row per CDR3 protein. This table holds hundreds of thousands of distinct CDR3 sequences, more than 40% found once. Between the trimmed V and J ends, which lost 4 bases and 0 bases, there was a span of 10 bases. Per the germline V gene, CDR1 is MNHNS and CDR2 is SASEGT. The CDR3 has 16 residues. The sequenced sample consisted of blood. This receptor was taken from a woman aged 55-69 years in good health. This chain links TRBV6-1 with TRBJ2-6; D perhaps matches TRBD1 (6 bases). As DNA, the CDR3 is TGTGCCAGCAGTGCTTACAGGGCCTCTGGGGCCAACGTCCTGACTTTC. Encoded protein: CASSAYRASGANVLTF.